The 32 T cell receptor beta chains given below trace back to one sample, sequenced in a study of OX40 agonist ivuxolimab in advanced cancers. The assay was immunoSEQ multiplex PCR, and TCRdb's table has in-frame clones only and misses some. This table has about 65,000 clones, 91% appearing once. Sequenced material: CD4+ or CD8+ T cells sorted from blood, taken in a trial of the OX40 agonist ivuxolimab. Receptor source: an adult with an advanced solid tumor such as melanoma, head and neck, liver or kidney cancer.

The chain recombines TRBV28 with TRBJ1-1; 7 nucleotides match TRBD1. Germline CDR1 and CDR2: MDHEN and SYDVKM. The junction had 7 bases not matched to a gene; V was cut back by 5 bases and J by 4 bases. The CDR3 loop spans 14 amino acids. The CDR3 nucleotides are TGTGCCAGCAGTCGAGGGGGCGGTGGCACTGAAGCTTTCTTT. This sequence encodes CASSRGGGGTEAFF.

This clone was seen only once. CDR3 sequence: CASSPLAFYGYTF. Here the CDR3 DNA reads TGTGCCAGCAGCCCCCTTGCCTTCTATGGCTACACCTTC. This chain uses TRBV7-9 with TRBJ1-2, with D unclear. This CDR3 has 13 residues. Germline V CDR1 and CDR2: SEHNR, FQNEAQ (reference sequence). The V end lost 5 bases, the J end lost 4 bases, and 11 bases lay between the germline ends.

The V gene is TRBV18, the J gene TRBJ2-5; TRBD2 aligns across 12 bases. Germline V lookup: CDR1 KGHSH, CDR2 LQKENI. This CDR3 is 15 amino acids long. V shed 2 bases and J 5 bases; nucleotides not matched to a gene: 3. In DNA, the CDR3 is TGTGCCAGCTCACCAAGGACTAGCGGGGCGGAGACCCAGTACTTC. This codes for CASSPRTSGAETQYF.

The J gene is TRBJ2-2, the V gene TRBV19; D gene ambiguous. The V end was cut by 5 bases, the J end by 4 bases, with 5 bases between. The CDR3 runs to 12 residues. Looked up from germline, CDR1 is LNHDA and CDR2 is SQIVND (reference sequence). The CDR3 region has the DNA TGTGCCAGTAGTCCGGTCACCGGGGAGCTGTTTTTT. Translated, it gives CASSPVTGELFF.

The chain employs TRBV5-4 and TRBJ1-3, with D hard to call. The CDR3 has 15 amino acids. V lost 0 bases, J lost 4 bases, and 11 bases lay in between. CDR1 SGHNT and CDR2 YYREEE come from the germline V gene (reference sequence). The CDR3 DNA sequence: TGTGCCAGCAGCTTGGATCTGGTTGGCGGAAACACCATATATTTT. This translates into CASSLDLVGGNTIYF.

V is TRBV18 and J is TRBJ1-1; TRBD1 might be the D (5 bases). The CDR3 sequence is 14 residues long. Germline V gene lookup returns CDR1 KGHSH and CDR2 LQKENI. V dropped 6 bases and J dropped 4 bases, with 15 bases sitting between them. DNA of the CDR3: TGTGCCAGCTCCCCGGGACTGAGGAGCACTGAAGCTTTCTTT. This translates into CASSPGLRSTEAFF.

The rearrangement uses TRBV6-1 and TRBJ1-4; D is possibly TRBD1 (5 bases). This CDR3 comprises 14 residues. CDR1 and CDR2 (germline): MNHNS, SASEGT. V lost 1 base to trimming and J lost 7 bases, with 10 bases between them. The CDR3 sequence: CASSEVGGPEKLFF. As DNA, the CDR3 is TGTGCCAGCAGTGAAGTGGGGGGTCCTGAAAAACTGTTTTTT.

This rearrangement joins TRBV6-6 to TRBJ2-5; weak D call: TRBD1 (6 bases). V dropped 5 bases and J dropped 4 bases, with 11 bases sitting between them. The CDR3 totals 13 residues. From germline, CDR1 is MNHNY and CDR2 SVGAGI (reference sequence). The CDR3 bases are TGTGCCAGCAGTCGGCAGGGGCGAGAGACCCAGTACTTC. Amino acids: CASSRQGRETQYF.

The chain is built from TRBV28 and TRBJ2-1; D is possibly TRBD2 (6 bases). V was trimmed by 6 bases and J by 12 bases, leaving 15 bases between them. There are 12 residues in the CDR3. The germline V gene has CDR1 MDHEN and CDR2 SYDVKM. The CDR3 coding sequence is TGTGCCAGCAGGAAACTAGCCAGCGGGCAGTTCTTC. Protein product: CASRKLASGQFF.

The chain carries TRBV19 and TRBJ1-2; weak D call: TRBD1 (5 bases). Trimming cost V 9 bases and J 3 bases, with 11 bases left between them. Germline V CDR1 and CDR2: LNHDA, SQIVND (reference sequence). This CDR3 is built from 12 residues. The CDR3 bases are TGTGCCAGCACTACGGGACACTATGGCTACACCTTC. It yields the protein CASTTGHYGYTF.

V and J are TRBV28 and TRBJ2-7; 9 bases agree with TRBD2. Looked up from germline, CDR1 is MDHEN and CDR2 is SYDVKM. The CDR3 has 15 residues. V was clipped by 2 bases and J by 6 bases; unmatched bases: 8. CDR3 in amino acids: CASSLGASGRFEQYF. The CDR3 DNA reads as TGTGCCAGCAGTTTAGGGGCCAGCGGGAGGTTCGAGCAGTACTTC.

CDR3 nucleotides: TGTGCCAGCAGCACCCGCTCAGGGGGCGGGGAGCTGTTTTTT. Its translation is CASSTRSGGGELFF. The V and J genes are TRBV11-2 and TRBJ2-2; 7 nucleotides line up with TRBD1. CDR3 length: 14 amino acids. In germline, CDR1 is SGHAT, CDR2 FQNNGV. V lost 5 bases to trimming and J lost 7 bases; unmatched junction nucleotides: 7.

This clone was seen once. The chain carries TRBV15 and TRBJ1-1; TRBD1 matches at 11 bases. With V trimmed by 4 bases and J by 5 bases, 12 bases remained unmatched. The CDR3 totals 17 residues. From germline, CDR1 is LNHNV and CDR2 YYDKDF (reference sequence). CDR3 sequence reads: CATSNINSGQGATEAFF. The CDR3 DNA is TGTGCCACCAGCAATATAAATTCAGGACAGGGGGCAACTGAAGCTTTCTTT.

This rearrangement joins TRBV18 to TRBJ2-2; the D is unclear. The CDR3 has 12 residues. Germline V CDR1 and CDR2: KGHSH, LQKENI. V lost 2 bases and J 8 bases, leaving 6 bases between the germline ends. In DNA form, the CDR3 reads TGTGCCAGCTCACCAGGTCAAGGGGAGCTGTTTTTT. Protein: CASSPGQGELFF.

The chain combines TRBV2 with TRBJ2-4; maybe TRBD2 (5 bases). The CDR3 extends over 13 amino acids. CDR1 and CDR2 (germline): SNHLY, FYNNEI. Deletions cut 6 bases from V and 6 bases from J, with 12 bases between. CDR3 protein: CASSPEEGNIQYF. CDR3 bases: TGTGCCAGCAGCCCCGAAGAGGGAAACATTCAGTACTTC.

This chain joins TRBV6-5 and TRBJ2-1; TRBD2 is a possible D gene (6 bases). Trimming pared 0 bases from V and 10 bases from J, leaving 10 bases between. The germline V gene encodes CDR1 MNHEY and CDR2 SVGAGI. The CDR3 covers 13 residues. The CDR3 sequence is CASSYSEGREQFF. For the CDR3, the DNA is TGTGCCAGCAGTTACTCGGAGGGAAGAGAGCAGTTCTTC.

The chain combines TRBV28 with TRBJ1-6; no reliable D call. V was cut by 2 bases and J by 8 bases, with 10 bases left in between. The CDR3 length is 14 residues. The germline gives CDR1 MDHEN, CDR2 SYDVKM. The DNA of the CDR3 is TGTGCCAGCAGTTTAGGGCCGAATTATTCACCCCTCCACTTT. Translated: CASSLGPNYSPLHF.

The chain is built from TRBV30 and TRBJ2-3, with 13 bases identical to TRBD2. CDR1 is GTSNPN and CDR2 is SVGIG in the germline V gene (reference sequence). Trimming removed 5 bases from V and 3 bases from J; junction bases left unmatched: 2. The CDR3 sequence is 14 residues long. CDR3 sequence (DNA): TGTGCCTGGCGACTAGCGGGAGGTACAGATACGCAGTATTTT. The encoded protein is CAWRLAGGTDTQYF. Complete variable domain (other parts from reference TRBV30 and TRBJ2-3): SQTIHQWPATLVQPVGSPLSLECTVEGTSNPNLYWYRQAAGRGLQLLFYSVGIGQISSEVPQNLSASRPQDRQFILSSKKLLLSDSGFYLCAWRLAGGTDTQYFGPGTRLTVL.

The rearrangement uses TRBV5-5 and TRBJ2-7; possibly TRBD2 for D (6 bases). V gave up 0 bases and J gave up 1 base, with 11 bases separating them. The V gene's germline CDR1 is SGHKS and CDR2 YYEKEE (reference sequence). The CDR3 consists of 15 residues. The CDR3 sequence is CASSLDAGPSYEQYF. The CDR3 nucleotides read TGTGCCAGCAGCTTGGATGCGGGACCGTCCTACGAGCAGTACTTC.

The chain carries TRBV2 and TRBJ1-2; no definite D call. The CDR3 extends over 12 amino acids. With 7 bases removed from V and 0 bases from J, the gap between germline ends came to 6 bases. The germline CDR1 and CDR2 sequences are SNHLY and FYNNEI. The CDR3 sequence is CASKLSNYGYTF. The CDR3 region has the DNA TGTGCCAGCAAGCTATCTAACTATGGCTACACCTTC.

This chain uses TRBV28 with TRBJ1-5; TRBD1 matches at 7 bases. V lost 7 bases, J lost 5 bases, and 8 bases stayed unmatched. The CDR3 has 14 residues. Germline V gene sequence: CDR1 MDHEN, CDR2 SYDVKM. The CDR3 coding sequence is TGTGCCAGCAAGGGGGGACAGTTGTATCAGCCCCAGCATTTT. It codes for CASKGGQLYQPQHF.

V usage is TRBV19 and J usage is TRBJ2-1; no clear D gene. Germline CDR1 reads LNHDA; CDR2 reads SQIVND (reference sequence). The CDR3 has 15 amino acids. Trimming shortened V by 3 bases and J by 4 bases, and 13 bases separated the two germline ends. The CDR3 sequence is CASSMKANLYNEQFF. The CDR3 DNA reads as TGTGCCAGTAGTATGAAGGCTAATCTGTACAATGAGCAGTTCTTC.

DNA of the CDR3: TGTGCCAGCAGCCTTGGGGGGCCAAACTCTGGAAACACCATATATTTT. Translated: CASSLGGPNSGNTIYF. The J gene is TRBJ1-3, the V gene TRBV5-4; D may be TRBD1 (6 bases). Germline loops: CDR1 SGHNT, CDR2 YYREEE (reference sequence). Trimming removed 4 bases from V and 0 bases from J, with 14 bases in between. The CDR3 consists of 16 residues.

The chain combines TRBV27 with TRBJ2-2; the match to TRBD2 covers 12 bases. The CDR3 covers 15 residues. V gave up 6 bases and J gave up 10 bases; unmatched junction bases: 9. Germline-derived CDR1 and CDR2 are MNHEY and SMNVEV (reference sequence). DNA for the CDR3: TGTGCCAGCAGGCAGACTAGCGGGGGTCTTGAGGAGCTGTTTTTT. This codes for CASRQTSGGLEELFF.

The CDR3 DNA sequence: TGTGCCAGCAGTGGGGGGCGTGGAACTGAAGCTTTCTTT. Translated, it gives CASSGGRGTEAFF. The chain couples TRBV2 to TRBJ1-1; a weak D match, TRBD1 (6 bases). The V gene's germline CDR1 is SNHLY and CDR2 FYNNEI. This CDR3 comprises 13 residues. V shed 4 bases and J shed 5 bases, with 11 bases lying between them. Using reference TRBV2 and TRBJ1-1 for the parts outside the CDR3, the full variable domain is EPEVTQTPSHQVTQMGQEVILRCVPISNHLYFYWYRQILGQKVEFLVSFYNNEISEKSEIFDDQFSVERPDGSNFTLKIRSTKLEDSAMYFCASSGGRGTEAFFGQGTRLTVV.

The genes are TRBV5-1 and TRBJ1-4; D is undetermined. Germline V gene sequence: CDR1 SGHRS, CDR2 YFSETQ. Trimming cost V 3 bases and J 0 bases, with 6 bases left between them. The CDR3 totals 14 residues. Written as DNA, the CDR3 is TGCGCCAGCAGCTCCACCGCAACTAATGAAAAACTGTTTTTT. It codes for CASSSTATNEKLFF.

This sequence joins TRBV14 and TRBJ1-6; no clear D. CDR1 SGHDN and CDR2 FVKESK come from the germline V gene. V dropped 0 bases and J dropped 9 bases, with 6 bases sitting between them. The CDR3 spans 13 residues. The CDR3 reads CASSQELSSPLHF. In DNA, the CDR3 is TGTGCCAGCAGCCAAGAACTCAGTTCACCCCTCCACTTT. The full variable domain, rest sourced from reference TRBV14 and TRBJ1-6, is EAGVTQFPSHSVIEKGQTVTLRCDPISGHDNLYWYRRVMGKEIKFLLHFVKESKQDESGMPNNRFLAERTGGTYSTLKVQPAELEDSGVYFCASSQELSSPLHFGNGTRLTVT.

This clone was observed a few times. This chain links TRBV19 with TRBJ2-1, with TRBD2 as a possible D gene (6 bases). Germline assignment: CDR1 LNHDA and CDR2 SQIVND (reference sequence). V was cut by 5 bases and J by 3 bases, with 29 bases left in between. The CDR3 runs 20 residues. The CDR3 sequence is CASSRGIWRVRTNLYNEQFF. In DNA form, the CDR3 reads TGTGCCAGTAGTCGGGGGATTTGGAGGGTACGTACCAACCTCTACAATGAGCAGTTCTTC.

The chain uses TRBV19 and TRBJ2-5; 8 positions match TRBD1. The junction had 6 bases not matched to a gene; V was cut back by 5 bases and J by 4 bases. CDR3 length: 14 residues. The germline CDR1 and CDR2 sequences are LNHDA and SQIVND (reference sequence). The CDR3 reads CASSRDRGRETQYF. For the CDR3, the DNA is TGTGCCAGTAGTCGCGACAGGGGAAGAGAGACCCAGTACTTC.

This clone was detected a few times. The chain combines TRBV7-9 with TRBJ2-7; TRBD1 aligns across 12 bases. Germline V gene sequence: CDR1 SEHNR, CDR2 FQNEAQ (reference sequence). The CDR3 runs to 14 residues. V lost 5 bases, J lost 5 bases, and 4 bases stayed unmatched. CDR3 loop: CASSVGQGAHEQYF. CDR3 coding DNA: TGTGCCAGCAGCGTGGGACAGGGGGCCCACGAGCAGTACTTC.

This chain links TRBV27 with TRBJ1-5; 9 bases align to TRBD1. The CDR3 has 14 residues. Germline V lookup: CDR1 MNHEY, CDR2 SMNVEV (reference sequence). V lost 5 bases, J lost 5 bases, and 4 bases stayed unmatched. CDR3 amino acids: CASSPRTGDQPQHF. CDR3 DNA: TGTGCCAGCAGTCCCCGGACAGGGGATCAGCCCCAGCATTTT.

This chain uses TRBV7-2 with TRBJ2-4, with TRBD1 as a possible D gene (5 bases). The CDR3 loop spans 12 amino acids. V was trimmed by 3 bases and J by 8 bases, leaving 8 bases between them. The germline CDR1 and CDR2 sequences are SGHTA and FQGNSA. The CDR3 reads CASSFQGDIQYF. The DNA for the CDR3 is TGTGCCAGCAGCTTTCAGGGTGACATTCAGTACTTC.